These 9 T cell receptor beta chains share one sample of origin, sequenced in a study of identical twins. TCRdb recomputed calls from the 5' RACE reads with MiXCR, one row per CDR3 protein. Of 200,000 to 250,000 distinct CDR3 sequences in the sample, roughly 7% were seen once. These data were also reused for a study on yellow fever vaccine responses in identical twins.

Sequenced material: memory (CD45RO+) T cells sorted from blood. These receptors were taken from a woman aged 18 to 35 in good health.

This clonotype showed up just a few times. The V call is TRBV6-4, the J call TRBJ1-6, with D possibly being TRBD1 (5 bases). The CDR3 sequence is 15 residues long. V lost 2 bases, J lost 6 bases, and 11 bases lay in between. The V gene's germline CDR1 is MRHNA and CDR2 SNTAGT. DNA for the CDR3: TGTGCCAGCAGTGACGACGCGGGGGGTAATTCACCCCTCCACTTT. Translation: CASSDDAGGNSPLHF.

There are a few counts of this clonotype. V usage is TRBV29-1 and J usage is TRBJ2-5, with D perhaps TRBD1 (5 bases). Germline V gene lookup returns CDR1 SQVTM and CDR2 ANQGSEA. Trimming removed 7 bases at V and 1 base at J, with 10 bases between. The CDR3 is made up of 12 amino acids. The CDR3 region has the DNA TGCAGCGGTAGACAGAGCCAAGAGACCCAGTACTTC. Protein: CSGRQSQETQYF.

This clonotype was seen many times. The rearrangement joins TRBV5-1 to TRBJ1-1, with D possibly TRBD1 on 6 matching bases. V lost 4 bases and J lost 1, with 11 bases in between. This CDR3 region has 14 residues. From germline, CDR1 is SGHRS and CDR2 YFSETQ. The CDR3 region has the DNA TGCGCCAGCAGCACTCAGGGGACGAACACTGAAGCTTTCTTT. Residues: CASSTQGTNTEAFF.

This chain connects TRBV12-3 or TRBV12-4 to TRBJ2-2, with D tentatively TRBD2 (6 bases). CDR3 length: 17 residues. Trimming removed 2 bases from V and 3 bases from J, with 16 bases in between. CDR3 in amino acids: CASSLNAGRRYTGELFF. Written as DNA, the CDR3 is TGTGCCAGCAGTTTAAATGCGGGGAGGAGGTACACCGGGGAGCTGTTTTTT.

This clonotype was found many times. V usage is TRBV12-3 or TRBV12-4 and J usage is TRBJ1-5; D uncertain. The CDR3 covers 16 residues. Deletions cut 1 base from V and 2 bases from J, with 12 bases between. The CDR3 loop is CASSLGTTSGNQPQHF. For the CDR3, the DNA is TGTGCCAGCAGTTTAGGGACGACCTCTGGCAATCAGCCCCAGCATTTT.

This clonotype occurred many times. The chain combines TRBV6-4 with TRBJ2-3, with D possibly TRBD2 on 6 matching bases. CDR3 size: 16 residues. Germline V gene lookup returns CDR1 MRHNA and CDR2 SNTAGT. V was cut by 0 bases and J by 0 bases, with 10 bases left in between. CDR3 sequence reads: CASSDSAGTSTDTQYF. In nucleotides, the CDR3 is TGTGCCAGCAGTGACTCCGCGGGAACTAGCACAGATACGCAGTATTTT.

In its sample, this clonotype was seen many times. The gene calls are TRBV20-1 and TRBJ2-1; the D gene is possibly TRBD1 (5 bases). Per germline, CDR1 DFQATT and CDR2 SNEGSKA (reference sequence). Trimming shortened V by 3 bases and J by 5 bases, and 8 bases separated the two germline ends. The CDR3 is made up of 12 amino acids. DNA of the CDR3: TGCAGTGCTAGGTCGACAGACAATGAGCAGTTCTTC. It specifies CSARSTDNEQFF.

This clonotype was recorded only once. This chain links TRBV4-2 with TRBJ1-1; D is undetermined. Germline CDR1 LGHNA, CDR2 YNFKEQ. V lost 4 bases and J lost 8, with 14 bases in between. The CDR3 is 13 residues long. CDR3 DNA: TGTGCCAGCAGCCCCGGGCTCCCCACCGAAGCTTTCTTT. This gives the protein CASSPGLPTEAFF.

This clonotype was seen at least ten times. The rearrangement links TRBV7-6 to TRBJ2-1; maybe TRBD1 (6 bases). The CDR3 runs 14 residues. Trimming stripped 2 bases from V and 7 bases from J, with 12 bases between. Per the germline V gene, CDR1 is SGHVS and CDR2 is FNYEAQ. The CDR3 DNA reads TGTGCCAGCAGCTTATTTGCAGGGACAAATGAGCAGTTCTTC. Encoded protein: CASSLFAGTNEQFF.